One T cell receptor (beta chain) is described in this entry. The antigen this receptor binds is unknown. Per-base quality was not reported, and no clone a single base away is much larger than it. This entry is derived from a study of naive and memory T cell subsets (dated by TCRdb to between 2016 and 2019). For the study in its entirety: The study applied an open-source, UMI-based TCR alpha and beta sequencing pipeline to sorted naive and memory peripheral blood T cell subsets. The results of the functional CMV T cell responses matched the IgG serology results in every case. RNA was DNase-treated and reverse transcribed with TCR constant-region primers, mostly using SuperScript III.

Beyond this particular receptor, the publication reports: After error correction, over 95% of naive TCR sequences appeared only once, giving much steeper abundance distributions than memory subsets. The repertoire findings for the naive and memory subsets could not be validated against a ground truth because none was available. RNA-based TCR counts may be influenced by expression changes linked to T cell activation and differentiation. A few larger clonotypes were present in naive repertoires, especially CD8 naive repertoires, and these clonotypes were possibly memory cells re-expressing CD45RA. In both CD4 and CD8 cells, going from naive through CM, EM and EMRA, the Gini index went up while Shannon and inverse Simpson diversity went down. TCR abundance followed a power law with an exponent that was different for naive and memory subsets but consistent across the three individuals. Each clonotype was defined as a single alpha or beta chain sequence rather than as a paired alpha/beta receptor.

CDR1 and CDR2, per the germline V gene (reference sequence), are DFQATT and SNEGSKA. V has 4 bases trimmed and J has 4 bases trimmed; junction bases matching no gene number 10. The CDR3 starts with the cysteine, ends with the phenylalanine, and has 15 residues. Just CDR3 DNA is preserved here, 45 bases in frame from base 1. From the second PCR step onward, the TCR alpha chain libraries and the TCR beta chain libraries were amplified separately. Donor CMV status was determined by IFNgamma production from CD4+ T cells after overnight stimulation of fresh PBMCs with CMV viral lysate. CD4 T cells were positively selected using Miltenyi beads, after which CD8 T cells were positively selected from the CD4-negative fraction. Cells stained for CD3, CD4, CD8, CD45RA, CD27 and a live/dead dye were sorted on a BD Aria II into four subsets by CD45RA and CD27. A few healthy volunteers provided blood, and the blood of each volunteer was split into CD4 and CD8 T cells and then into four differentiation subsets. Approximately 110 ml of peripheral blood was taken from each donor, and PBMC were separated by density-gradient centrifugation on Ficoll-Paque PLUS. Sorted cells were lysed in RLT buffer, after which RNA was extracted using a Qiagen RNeasy kit and stored at -80 degrees C.

To prepare the library, UMI-ligation and nested PCR was applied. The beta constant-region primer consisted of an equimolar mixture of two oligonucleotides that together covered TRBC1 and TRBC2. The ligated cDNA went through four rounds of PCR with nested alpha and beta constant-region primers together with the SP2 primer. A single-stranded oligonucleotide containing the SP2 primer and a 12-nucleotide UMI was joined to the 3' end of the cDNA by T4 RNA ligase 1. The ligation reaction was kept at 16 degrees C for 20-24 hours. To avoid over-amplification, PCR2 was usually performed as a SYBR Green qPCR and halted once a predetermined threshold was reached. Agencourt AMPure XP magnetic beads were used for all purifications after the first. Library quantification was done by Qubit, followed by a TapeStation check on which the main peak was expected at around 650 bp. Pooled libraries were sequenced on an Illumina MiSeq using v2 2x251 paired-end kits, and typically about 0.9-2 million reads were obtained per sample. Each sample was pooled at 3 to 5 nM, and roughly 5-7% PhiX was included to help cluster recognition. In the paper's pipeline: Using tag matching that tolerated one base-pair mismatch, Decombinator assigned V and J genes to FASTQ reads that had been processed by Demultiplexor. UMIs were used by Collapsinator to correct both sequencing errors and frequency errors arising from PCR heterogeneity. TCRs were translated and CDR3s were extracted from the conserved cysteine to the FGXG phenylalanine by CDR3Translator, with non-productive sequences being flagged. Repertoires were subsampled to equal numbers of UMI-defined TCRs before Gini, Shannon entropy and inverse Simpson indices were calculated. Power-law fits to clonotype abundance distributions were performed by maximum likelihood within the linear range. On one naive CD8 sample, the pipeline and MIGEC gave similar UMI counts, unique TCR numbers and clonal distributions. One analysis removed from the naive repertoire any naive TCRs that were also found in any memory subset from the same donor. The repertoires were searched for just under 7,500 CMV-associated CDR3 sequences that had been compiled from VDJdb and a published dataset. TCRdb trimmed public reads at Q25 via fastp, called clones via MiXCR and kept in-frame beta chains. CDR3 protein sequences are deduplicated, and each keeps its most common genes and DNA. Here the V and J calls rest on TCRdb's processing, not on the authors' analysis. The sample yields roughly 150,000 distinct CDR3 sequences; over 20% were counted once. 0.095% to 0.12% of the sample lies in the top ten.

The sequence was collected from a human donor in good health. The chain links TRBV20-1 with TRBJ2-5; TRBD2 fits 9 bases in the junction. Source material: naive CD4+ T cells from blood. Reading the label with the study, this specimen's cell subset or site is: naive T cells, CD45RA high CD27+. The nucleotide sequence reads as follows: TGCAGTGCTACCGTCCTGTCTAGCGGGACAGAGACCCAGTACTTC. It translates to CSATVLSSGTETQYF.